The clone carrying this T cell receptor (beta chain) rates as medium-sized. Its antigen remains unknown. The sample originates from a study of tissue T cells after allogeneic stem cell transplantation. Using immunoSEQ multiplex PCR, the repertoire was profiled, and TCRdb retains in-frame clones only, with some absent. The table lists about 9,800 clones, 60% to 80% of them singletons. Overall study findings and caveats: Shared clones across patients were few; motif clustering revealed tissue-specific shared signatures.

From germline, CDR1 is SEHNR and CDR2 FQNEAQ (reference sequence). The CDR3 totals 14 residues. The germline V and J ends were trimmed by 1 base and 4 bases, with 10 bases remaining between them. This receptor was identified in a male donor aged 60 or older with lung cancer. The chain joins TRBV7-9 to TRBJ1-1; unclear D gene. Material: tissue from the stomach, obtained at autopsy. CDR3 coding DNA: TGTGCCAGCAGCTTAGTGCGCTCAGTCACTGAAGCTTTCTTT. Protein product: CASSLVRSVTEAFF.